Below, 19 T cell receptor beta chains from the same sample are listed, as sequenced in a study of OX40 agonist ivuxolimab in advanced cancers. The table came from immunoSEQ multiplex PCR; TCRdb's copy has only in-frame clones and leaves some out. The sample contains tens of thousands of clones, around nine tenths of which appear only once. The sequencing used CD4+ or CD8+ T cells sorted from blood, collected in a trial of the OX40 agonist ivuxolimab. The receptors were sampled from an adult with an advanced solid tumor such as melanoma, head and neck, liver or kidney cancer.

This chain links TRBV25-1 with TRBJ1-3; 7 nucleotides line up with TRBD1. Germline loops: CDR1 MGHDK, CDR2 SYGVNS. V was pared by 4 bases and J by 5 bases, with 14 bases of the junction left unmatched. The CDR3 is 17 amino acids. CDR3 in amino acids: CASSAQTRTGWRNTIYF. The CDR3 DNA follows: TGTGCCAGCAGTGCCCAAACCAGGACAGGCTGGAGAAACACCATATATTTT.

This chain links TRBV2 with TRBJ2-2; possibly TRBD1 for D (6 bases). Germline V CDR1 and CDR2: SNHLY, FYNNEI. V lost 6 bases and J lost 7, with 15 bases in between. The CDR3 covers 14 residues. Here the CDR3 reads CASRIRQDVGELFF. The CDR3 nucleotides are TGTGCCAGCAGGATTAGACAGGATGTCGGGGAGCTGTTTTTT.

The chain has TRBV5-5 and TRBJ2-5, with 7 positions matching TRBD1. Germline V gene lookup returns CDR1 SGHKS and CDR2 YYEKEE (reference sequence). V lost 4 bases and J lost 5; bases outside the gene matches: 5. The CDR3 is 13 amino acids. The CDR3 DNA reads as TGTGCCAGCAGCAAACCCAGGGGGGAGACCCAGTACTTC. Translating it yields CASSKPRGETQYF.

J is TRBJ1-5 and V is TRBV6-6; D call uncertain. In germline, CDR1 is MNHNY, CDR2 SVGAGI (reference sequence). The CDR3 runs to 14 residues. V dropped 5 bases and J dropped 5 bases, with 13 bases sitting between them. DNA of the CDR3: TGTGCCAGCAGTGAGCAGGCCGTCGATCAGCCCCAGCATTTT. It encodes CASSEQAVDQPQHF.

This clone has just one count. The chain recombines TRBV4-2 with TRBJ2-2; TRBD2 is a possible D gene (7 bases). Per the germline V gene, CDR1 is LGHNA and CDR2 is YNFKEQ. V lost 9 bases and J lost 0, with 20 bases in between. This CDR3 has 17 amino acids. CDR3 nucleotide sequence: TGTGCCAGTACGGGGGGCCAATTCCTCGCGAACACCGGGGAGCTGTTTTTT. Protein product: CASTGGQFLANTGELFF.

The genes are TRBV7-2 and TRBJ2-6; possible D gene TRBD1, 5 bases. The CDR3 consists of 16 residues. CDR1 SGHTA and CDR2 FQGNSA come from the germline V gene. Trimming took off 3 bases at V and 2 bases at J, with 11 bases between the two ends. CDR3 in DNA: TGTGCCAGCAGCTTGGGGCCGGGTCCTGGGGCCAACGTCCTGACTTTC. Protein: CASSLGPGPGANVLTF. The variable domain in full, with the rest retrieved from reference TRBV7-2 and TRBJ2-6, is GAGVSQSPSNKVTEKGKDVELRCDPISGHTALYWYRQSLGQGLEFLIYFQGNSAPDKSGLPSDRFSAERTGGSVSTLTIQRTQQEDSAVYLCASSLGPGPGANVLTFGAGSRLTVL.

This rearrangement joins TRBV19 to TRBJ1-3; no reliable D call. Germline V gene sequence: CDR1 LNHDA, CDR2 SQIVND (reference sequence). Trimming cost V 7 bases and J 1 base, with 11 bases left between them. This CDR3 has 14 residues. CDR3 in DNA: TGTGCCAGTACCTCCCCGGGTTCTGGAAACACCATATATTTT. It yields the protein CASTSPGSGNTIYF.

The J gene is TRBJ2-5, the V gene TRBV7-3; TRBD1 matches 8 bases. The V gene end was trimmed by 5 bases and the J gene end by 2 bases; junction bases not matched to a gene: 16. CDR3 length: 18 amino acids. Germline V gene lookup returns CDR1 SGHTA and CDR2 FQGTGA. Here the CDR3 reads CASSPRASPWTGQETQYF. The CDR3 DNA sequence: TGTGCCAGCAGCCCAAGGGCTAGCCCGTGGACAGGGCAAGAGACCCAGTACTTC.

The CDR3 region is CASSSGRVGYGYTF. In nucleotides, the CDR3 is TGTGCCAGCAGTTCTGGCAGGGTGGGGTATGGCTACACCTTC. The chain carries TRBV6-5 and TRBJ1-2, with a possible D match to TRBD1 (5 bases). The CDR3 spans 14 residues. Germline V lookup: CDR1 MNHEY, CDR2 SVGAGI. V shed 4 bases and J shed 5 bases, with 14 bases lying between them.

The chain links TRBV30 to TRBJ1-2; perhaps TRBD1 as D (6 bases). The CDR3 loop spans 14 amino acids. V lost 3 bases to trimming and J lost 4 bases, with 15 bases between them. Germline V gene sequence: CDR1 GTSNPN, CDR2 SVGIG (reference sequence). The CDR3 bases are TGTGCCTGGAGAGGGGGAAAGGGTTCCTATGGCTACACCTTC. It codes for CAWRGGKGSYGYTF.

J is TRBJ1-6 and V is TRBV7-2, with 7 bases aligning to TRBD1. The CDR3 runs to 13 residues. V shed 5 bases and J 7 bases; nucleotides not matched to a gene: 2. The germline gives CDR1 SGHTA, CDR2 FQGNSA. Here the CDR3 DNA reads TGTGCCAGCAGCCTACAGGGGAATTCACCCCTCCACTTT. This gives the protein CASSLQGNSPLHF.

The chain employs TRBV7-2 and TRBJ1-2, with 7 bases lining up with TRBD1. V dropped 5 bases and J dropped 0; count of bases not matched to a gene: 12. Per germline, CDR1 SGHTA and CDR2 FQGNSA. The CDR3 has 17 amino acids. CDR3 coding DNA: TGTGCCAGCAGCCCAATTAGACAGGGCCTGGCTAACTATGGCTACACCTTC. It translates to CASSPIRQGLANYGYTF.

This chain connects TRBV7-3 to TRBJ1-5, with D tentatively TRBD1 (5 bases). Trimming left V 5 bases short and J 5 bases short, with 10 bases between. From germline, CDR1 is SGHTA and CDR2 FQGTGA. The CDR3 contains 13 residues. CDR3 DNA sequence: TGTGCCAGCAGCCCGGACACAGATCAGCCCCAGCATTTT. As protein: CASSPDTDQPQHF.

This clone was seen a handful of times. The chain joins TRBV7-9 to TRBJ1-5; D uncertain. The V gene lost 1 base and the J gene lost 7 bases, with 8 bases spanning the gap. This CDR3 comprises 13 residues. Germline lookup yields CDR1 SEHNR and CDR2 FQNEAQ (reference sequence). This CDR3 reads CASSLGSFQPQHF. CDR3 nucleotides: TGTGCCAGCAGCTTAGGCTCTTTCCAGCCCCAGCATTTT.

This chain connects TRBV5-5 to TRBJ2-5, with TRBD2 matching 9 bases. This CDR3 is built from 15 residues. Germline CDR1 is SGHKS and CDR2 is YYEKEE (reference sequence). V was pared by 4 bases and J by 2 bases, with 6 bases of the junction left unmatched. In DNA form, the CDR3 reads TGTGCCAGCAGCCCCGGGACTAGCCCTCAAGAGACCCAGTACTTC. Its translation is CASSPGTSPQETQYF.

This clone was counted a few times. The chain is built from TRBV5-1 and TRBJ2-2; 7 bases are a match to TRBD1. V lost 2 bases and J lost 1; bases outside the gene matches: 2. CDR1 is SGHRS and CDR2 is YFSETQ in the germline V gene. This CDR3 is built from 15 residues. The CDR3 is CASSFDRVNTGELFF. DNA for the CDR3: TGCGCCAGCAGCTTCGACAGGGTGAACACCGGGGAGCTGTTTTTT.

The chain couples TRBV5-8 to TRBJ2-5, with 8 bases that match TRBD1. Germline CDR1 is SGHTS and CDR2 is YDEGEE. CDR3 length: 14 amino acids. Unmatched junction bases numbered 8, after V lost 6 bases and J lost 4 bases. The CDR3 reads CASNPRGRRETQYF. The DNA of the CDR3 is TGTGCCAGCAACCCCAGGGGGCGCCGAGAGACCCAGTACTTC.

This chain joins TRBV5-4 and TRBJ2-7, with D tentatively TRBD1 (6 bases). The germline V gene encodes CDR1 SGHNT and CDR2 YYREEE (reference sequence). This CDR3 is 15 amino acids long. Trimming took 0 bases from V and 3 from J, leaving 13 bases between them. This CDR3 reads CASSLGQGLRYEQYF. In nucleotides, the CDR3 is TGTGCCAGCAGCTTGGGGCAGGGGTTGCGCTACGAGCAGTACTTC.

The CDR3: CASSTTGTRNEQYF. CDR3 nucleotide sequence: TGTGCCAGCAGCACGACCGGGACTAGGAACGAGCAGTACTTC. The chain links TRBV5-4 to TRBJ2-7, with 8 bases that match TRBD2. V lost 4 bases to trimming and J lost 5 bases; unmatched junction nucleotides: 8. The CDR3 has 14 amino acids. Germline assignment: CDR1 SGHNT and CDR2 YYREEE (reference sequence).